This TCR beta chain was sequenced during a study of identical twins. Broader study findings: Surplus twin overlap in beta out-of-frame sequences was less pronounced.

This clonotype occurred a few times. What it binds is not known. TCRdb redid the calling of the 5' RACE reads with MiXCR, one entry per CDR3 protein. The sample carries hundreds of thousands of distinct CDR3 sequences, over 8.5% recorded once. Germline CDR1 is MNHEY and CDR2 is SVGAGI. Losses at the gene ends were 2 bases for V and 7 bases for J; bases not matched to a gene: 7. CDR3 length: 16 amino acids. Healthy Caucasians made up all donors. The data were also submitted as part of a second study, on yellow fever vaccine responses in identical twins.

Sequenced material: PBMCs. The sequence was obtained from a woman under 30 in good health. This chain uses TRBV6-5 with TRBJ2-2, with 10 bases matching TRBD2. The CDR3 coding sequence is TGTGCCAGCAGTTACAGTTGGGCTAGCGGGGGCGGGGAGCTGTTTTTT. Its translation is CASSYSWASGGGELFF.